Sequencing of this T cell receptor (beta chain) was carried out in a study of shared clonotypes between healthy human individuals. Germline V gene lookup returns CDR1 MNHNY and CDR2 SVGAGI (reference sequence). V trimming: 2 bases; J trimming: 2 bases; junction bases outside the gene matches: 5. The CDR3 extends over 16 amino acids. Original handling: With immunoSEQ giving junction-only sequences and no quality scores, filtering differed. Libraries were prepared by immunoSEQ multiplex PCR; TCRdb keeps only in-frame clonotypes and omits some of them. The V and J calls and clone size are taken from that table; D and trimming were inferred from the DNA. Seen here are about 2.3 million clones, roughly 92% observed once, and the top ten hold around 0.35%.

Sequencing input: naive CD4+ T cells from PBMCs. The subset was: CD45RA+ positively selected. The chain uses TRBV6-6 and TRBJ1-3, with 8 bases lining up with TRBD1. This clonotype originated in a man in his late teens or twenties in good health. Some clones in this sample may be carry-over from other donors' samples. Written as DNA, the CDR3 is TGTGCCAGCAGTTACCAGGGGGCCTCCGCTGGAAACACCATATATTTT. Its protein product is CASSYQGASAGNTIYF.